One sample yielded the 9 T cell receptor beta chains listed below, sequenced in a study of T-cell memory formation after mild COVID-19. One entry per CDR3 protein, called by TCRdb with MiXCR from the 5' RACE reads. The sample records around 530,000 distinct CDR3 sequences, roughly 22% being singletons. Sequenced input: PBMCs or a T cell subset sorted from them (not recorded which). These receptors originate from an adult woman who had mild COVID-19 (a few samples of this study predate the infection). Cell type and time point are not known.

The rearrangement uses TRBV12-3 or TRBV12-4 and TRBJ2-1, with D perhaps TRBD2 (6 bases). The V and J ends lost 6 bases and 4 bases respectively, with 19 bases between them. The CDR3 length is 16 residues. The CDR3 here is CASSPPSSEAYNEQFF. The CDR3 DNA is TGTGCCAGCAGCCCTCCGTCTAGCGAAGCTTACAATGAGCAGTTCTTC.

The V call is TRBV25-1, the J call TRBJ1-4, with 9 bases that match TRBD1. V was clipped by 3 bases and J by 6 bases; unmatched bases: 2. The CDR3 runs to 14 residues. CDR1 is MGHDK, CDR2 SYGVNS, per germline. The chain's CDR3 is CASSDGDRDEKLFF. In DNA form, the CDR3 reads TGTGCCAGCAGTGATGGGGACAGGGATGAAAAACTGTTTTTT.

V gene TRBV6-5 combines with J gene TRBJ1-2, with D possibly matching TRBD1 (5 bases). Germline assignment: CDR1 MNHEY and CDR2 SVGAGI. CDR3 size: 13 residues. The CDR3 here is CASWGTVHYGYTF. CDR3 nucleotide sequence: TGTGCAAGCTGGGGGACGGTTCACTATGGCTACACCTTC.

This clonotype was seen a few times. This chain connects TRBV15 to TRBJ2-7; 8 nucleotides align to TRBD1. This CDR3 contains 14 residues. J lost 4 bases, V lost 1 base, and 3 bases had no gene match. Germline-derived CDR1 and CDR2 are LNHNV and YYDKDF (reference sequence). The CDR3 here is CATSRGTGGYEQYF. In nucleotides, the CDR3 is TGTGCCACCAGCAGAGGAACAGGGGGTTACGAGCAGTACTTC.

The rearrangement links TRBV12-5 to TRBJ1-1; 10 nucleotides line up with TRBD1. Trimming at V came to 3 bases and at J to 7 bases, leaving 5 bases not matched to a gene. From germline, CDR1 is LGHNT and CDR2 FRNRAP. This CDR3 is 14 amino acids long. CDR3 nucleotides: TGTGCTAGTGGTTTTGGGACAGGGGTCCTTGAAGCTTTCTTT. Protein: CASGFGTGVLEAFF.

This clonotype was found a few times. The CDR3 DNA follows: TGCAGTGCTATCAAGGTAGCGGGAGTGACAGATACGCAGTATTTT. Protein sequence: CSAIKVAGVTDTQYF. The chain employs TRBV20-1 and TRBJ2-3, with TRBD2 identical over 9 bases. Germline V gene data show CDR1 as DFQATT and CDR2 as SNEGSKA (reference sequence). The CDR3 has 15 amino acids. V gave up 4 bases and J gave up 3 bases; unmatched junction bases: 8.

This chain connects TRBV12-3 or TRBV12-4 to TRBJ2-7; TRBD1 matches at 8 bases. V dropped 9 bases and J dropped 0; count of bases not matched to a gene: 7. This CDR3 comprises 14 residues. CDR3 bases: TGTGCCAGTCAGAGGACAGGGCGCTCCTACGAGCAGTACTTC. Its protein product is CASQRTGRSYEQYF.

CDR3 in amino acids: CASRSINTEAFF. The CDR3 DNA reads TGTGCCAGCAGATCAATCAACACTGAAGCTTTCTTT. This sequence joins TRBV7-9 and TRBJ1-1; D is ambiguous. This CDR3 is built from 12 residues. The ends were cut back, 6 bases at V and 2 bases at J, with 7 bases in the middle. From germline, CDR1 is SEHNR and CDR2 FQNEAQ (reference sequence).

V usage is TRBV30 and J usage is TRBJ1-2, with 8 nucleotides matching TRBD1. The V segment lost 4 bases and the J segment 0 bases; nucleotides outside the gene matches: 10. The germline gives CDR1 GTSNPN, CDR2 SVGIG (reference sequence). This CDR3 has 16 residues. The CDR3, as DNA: TGTGCCTGGAAACGGACAGGGACCTGGGCTAACTATGGCTACACCTTC. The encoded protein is CAWKRTGTWANYGYTF.